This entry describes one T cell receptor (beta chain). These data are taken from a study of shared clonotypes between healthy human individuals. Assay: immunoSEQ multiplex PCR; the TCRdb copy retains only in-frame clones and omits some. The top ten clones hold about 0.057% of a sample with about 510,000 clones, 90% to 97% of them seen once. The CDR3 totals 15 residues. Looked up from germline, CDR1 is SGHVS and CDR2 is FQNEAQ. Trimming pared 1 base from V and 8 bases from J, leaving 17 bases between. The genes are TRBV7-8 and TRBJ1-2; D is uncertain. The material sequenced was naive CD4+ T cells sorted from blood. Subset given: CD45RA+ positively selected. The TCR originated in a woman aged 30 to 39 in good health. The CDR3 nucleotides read TGTGCCAGCAGCTTAGAACCGGGCCGTAGTGGGGGCTACACCTTC. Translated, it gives CASSLEPGRSGGYTF.